These T cell receptor beta chains were read from a single sample in a study of T cells in Graves' hyperthyroidism and ophthalmopathy. TCRdb ran MiXCR on the multiplex PCR reads and lists one entry per CDR3 protein. The table has 600,000 to 750,000 distinct CDR3 sequences, 15% to 20% seen once. Sequences were obtained from blood. Receptor source: a man in his fifties with Graves' hyperthyroidism. Both conserved end residues are part of each CDR3.

v_call cdr3_aa
TRBV28 CASSLGKTSWNTEAFF
TRBV5-6 CASSLNNRGTYEQYF
TRBV10-3 CAIMTSGSDEQFF
TRBV3-1 CASSQVPDGLGGYTF
TRBV2 CASSLPPTPLHF
TRBV2 CASSASGLQNIQYF
TRBV11-2 CASSPDPRTEQYF
TRBV10-3 CAIKENTGELFF
TRBV29-1 CSVEIYEQFF
TRBV5-1 CASSPGLAGYYEQYF
TRBV4-1 CASSQEPTEGGSYEQYF
TRBV27 CASSLSAPTGFYGYTF
TRBV7-8 CASSLGRGNNEQFF
TRBV9 CASSVAASGRAEQYF
TRBV4-3 CASSQDWTSEVTEQYF
TRBV10-1 CASRAGLGTEAFF
TRBV25-1 CASSENLDWVNEQFF